This note documents a single T cell receptor (beta chain) sequence. This clonotype was observed a single time. Its antigen is currently not known. Base-call qualities are not available, and no considerably larger clone is one nucleotide away. A read on its own is weak evidence. These data come from a study of response to subunit inactivated influenza vaccine (dated by TCRdb to about 2018). Regarding the complete study: Deep quantitative profiling of the T cell receptor repertoire was used in the study to follow responses to a trivalent subunit inactivated influenza vaccine. Broad study findings and their caveats: The authors suggested that each seasonal influenza vaccination may recruit only a limited number of new T cells.

The library was built by means of RT-PCR. Sequencing was carried out with an Illumina HiSeq 2500. TCRdb reprocessed the public reads (quality trimming at Q25 with fastp, clone calling with MiXCR) and kept in-frame beta chains. A single entry per CDR3 protein holds the most common genes and DNA from its merged rows. The sample records 650,000 to 850,000 distinct CDR3 sequences, more than 11% of which are singletons. The ten top clones hold around 6.5% of the sample. The CDR3 spans 14 residues, from the cysteine through the phenylalanine. Only CDR3 DNA remains: 42 bases, in frame from the first base. The germline V gene provides CDR1 SGDLS and CDR2 YYNGEE. The V and J ends are trimmed by 4 bases and 6 bases, leaving 15 bases between them.

Here the sequenced sample was PBMCs from blood, taken approximately 15 days before vaccination. The clonotype comes from a man aged 45-65 years who received an inactivated influenza vaccine. Donor details come from another sample of the same person, matched by shared clones. The chain was built from TRBV9 and TRBJ2-3; no D gene can be assigned with confidence. The DNA sequence is TGTGCCAGCAGCCCAAGCTGGGCCCGGGATACGCAGTATTTT. The encoded protein is CASSPSWARDTQYF. Extended through the reference TRBV9 and TRBJ2-3 proteins, this CDR3 yields the full variable domain: DSGVTQTPKHLITATGQRVTLRCSPRSGDLSVYWYQQSLDQGLQFLIQYYNGEERAKGNILERFSAQQFPDLHSELNLSSLELGDSALYFCASSPSWARDTQYFGPGTRLTVL.